The 27 T cell receptor beta chains reported below all come from one sample, sequenced in a study of blood T cell repertoires in COVID-19. Clones were sequenced by immunoSEQ multiplex PCR, and TCRdb holds only the in-frame ones, with some missing. In the table there are about 310,000 clones, around 89% of which are singletons. Sequencing was carried out using peripheral blood. The receptor source for this set is a woman aged 40 to 50 with COVID-19, enrolled during active disease.

This clone was seen only a few times. Distinct nucleotide sequences in the sample also encode this CDR3. V gene TRBV19 combines with J gene TRBJ1-1, with D hard to call. This CDR3 is 13 amino acids long. Trimming took 3 bases from V and 4 from J, leaving 9 bases between them. Germline V gene data show CDR1 as LNHDA and CDR2 as SQIVND (reference sequence). The CDR3 region has the DNA TGTGCCAGTAGTATCTTGGGGAGCACTGAAGCTTTCTTT. This sequence encodes CASSILGSTEAFF.

This chain connects TRBV6-6 to TRBJ1-2, with TRBD1 matching over 8 bases. Unmatched junction bases numbered 7, after V lost 2 bases and J lost 2 bases. The CDR3 is 16 residues long. The V gene's germline CDR1 is MNHNY and CDR2 SVGAGI (reference sequence). DNA of the CDR3: TGTGCCAGCAGTTACCAAAACAGGGGGATCAACTATGGCTACACCTTC. Residues: CASSYQNRGINYGYTF.

DNA of the CDR3: TGTGCCACCAGTGATTCTGGCGGGAGTTCGGATGAGCAGTTCTTC. Amino acids: CATSDSGGSSDEQFF. This sequence joins TRBV24-1 and TRBJ2-1; 7 bases match TRBD2. The germline V gene encodes CDR1 KGHDR and CDR2 SFDVKD. V was clipped by 2 bases and J by 8 bases; unmatched bases: 8. The CDR3 extends over 15 amino acids.

This sequence joins TRBV7-2 and TRBJ1-6, with D maybe TRBD1 (5 bases). Germline loops: CDR1 SGHTA, CDR2 FQGNSA. The CDR3 runs to 15 residues. Trimming left V 2 bases short and J 6 bases short, with 11 bases between. This CDR3 is CASSLLGQRNSPLHF. CDR3 DNA: TGTGCCAGCAGCTTACTGGGGCAGCGTAATTCACCCCTCCACTTT.

The rearrangement uses TRBV9 and TRBJ1-1; unclear D gene. The CDR3 is made up of 16 amino acids. Germline CDR1 and CDR2: SGDLS and YYNGEE. V was pared by 0 bases and J by 0 bases, with 12 bases between. In DNA form, the CDR3 reads TGTGCCAGCAGCGTAGTAGCCCCTCCAATGAACACTGAAGCTTTCTTT. Its protein is CASSVVAPPMNTEAFF.

The chain recombines TRBV9 with TRBJ2-1; 10 nucleotides match TRBD2. The CDR3 spans 16 residues. Per the germline V gene, CDR1 is SGDLS and CDR2 is YYNGEE. J lost 7 bases, V lost 3 bases, and 10 bases had no gene match. As DNA, the CDR3 is TGTGCCAGCAGCGAGATGAGCGGGAGGGCCGAAAATGAGCAGTTCTTC. Protein sequence: CASSEMSGRAENEQFF.

V gene TRBV5-4 combines with J gene TRBJ2-2; TRBD1 agrees at 7 bases. The V gene end was trimmed by 4 bases and the J gene end by 7 bases; junction bases not matched to a gene: 4. Germline V lookup: CDR1 SGHNT, CDR2 YYREEE (reference sequence). The CDR3 has 13 amino acids. The CDR3 bases are TGTGCCAGCAGCAATGGACAGGACGGGGAGCTGTTTTTT. This translates into CASSNGQDGELFF.

The chain recombines TRBV30 with TRBJ2-2, with D unclear. Germline V gene sequence: CDR1 GTSNPN, CDR2 SVGIG (reference sequence). With 5 bases removed from V and 0 bases from J, the gap between germline ends came to 7 bases. The CDR3 totals 13 residues. The CDR3 region has the DNA TGTGCCTGGTCAGTCGCGAACACCGGGGAGCTGTTTTTT. It yields the protein CAWSVANTGELFF.

This clone was observed a handful of times. The chain couples TRBV27 to TRBJ1-1, with D uncertain. The CDR3 has 15 residues. Germline V CDR1 and CDR2: MNHEY, SMNVEV (reference sequence). Trimming cost V 5 bases and J 6 bases, with 19 bases left between them. The CDR3 nucleotides read TGTGCCAGCAGTGCCCGCGGCATTCTCCTCGCTGAAGCTTTCTTT. Amino acid sequence: CASSARGILLAEAFF.

The genes are TRBV27 and TRBJ1-2; weak D call: TRBD1 (5 bases). Trimming removed 2 bases from V and 8 bases from J, with 15 bases in between. There are 14 residues in the CDR3. Per the germline V gene, CDR1 is MNHEY and CDR2 is SMNVEV (reference sequence). The CDR3: CASSLRYQGGGYTF. The CDR3 DNA reads as TGTGCCAGCAGTTTAAGATATCAGGGTGGCGGCTACACCTTC.

The chain links TRBV11-2 to TRBJ2-1; 8 bases are shared with TRBD2. Germline values: CDR1 SGHAT, CDR2 FQNNGV. Trimming took 3 bases from V and 0 from J; bases not matched to a gene: 10. The CDR3 loop spans 18 amino acids. Written as DNA, the CDR3 is TGTGCCAGCAGCTTCCCACGACTAGCGCTAATCTCCTACAATGAGCAGTTCTTC. It is translated as CASSFPRLALISYNEQFF.

This clone was seen once. This sequence joins TRBV7-2 and TRBJ2-1; 8 nucleotides align to TRBD2. The CDR3 is made up of 17 amino acids. The V and J ends lost 2 bases and 6 bases, in that order; junction bases with no gene match: 12. Germline V lookup: CDR1 SGHTA, CDR2 FQGNSA. Written as DNA, the CDR3 is TGTGCCAGCAGCTTAAGGTCCTCAGCGGGAGCGGTCAATGAGCAGTTCTTC. Encoded protein: CASSLRSSAGAVNEQFF.

This clone was observed a single time. V usage is TRBV9 and J usage is TRBJ1-2; D remains unclear. V gave up 4 bases and J gave up 2 bases, with 12 bases separating them. Germline CDR1 reads SGDLS; CDR2 reads YYNGEE. The CDR3 is 14 residues long. The chain's CDR3 is CASSSPGENYGYTF. In DNA, the CDR3 is TGTGCCAGCAGCTCTCCCGGGGAAAACTATGGCTACACCTTC.

The V and J genes are TRBV6-5 and TRBJ1-3; D is unclear. The V gene's germline CDR1 is MNHEY and CDR2 SVGAGI. Trimming stripped 0 bases from V and 4 bases from J, with 7 bases between. The length of the CDR3 is 14 residues. DNA of the CDR3: TGTGCCAGCAGTTACTCCCCCTCCGGAAACACCATATATTTT. Its protein is CASSYSPSGNTIYF.

This chain links TRBV6-2 or TRBV6-3 with TRBJ1-5; 9 bases are shared with TRBD1. Germline V gene sequence: CDR1 MNHEY, CDR2 SVGEGT. CDR3 length: 16 residues. The V segment lost 2 bases and the J segment 5 bases; nucleotides outside the gene matches: 7. The CDR3 DNA reads TGTGCCAGCAGTTACCGACGGACAGGGGAGGATCAGCCCCAGCATTTT. Translating gives CASSYRRTGEDQPQHF.

This clone showed up just once. The rearrangement joins TRBV10-3 to TRBJ1-3; TRBD1 aligns across 9 bases. The V and J ends lost 6 bases and 4 bases, in that order; junction bases with no gene match: 1. The CDR3 is 13 amino acids. Germline V gives CDR1 ENHRY, CDR2 SYGVKD. The CDR3 is CAIRGQGGNTIYF. The CDR3 DNA reads as TGTGCCATCAGAGGACAGGGGGGAAACACCATATATTTT.

CDR3 loop: CASSFGKNTEAFF. The CDR3 nucleotides read TGTGCCAGTAGTTTCGGGAAGAACACTGAAGCTTTCTTT. J is TRBJ1-1 and V is TRBV19; D unresolved. This CDR3 has 13 residues. Germline CDR1 and CDR2: LNHDA and SQIVND (reference sequence). V was shortened by 5 bases and J by 1 base, with 8 bases between the two germline ends. Looking up the rest from reference TRBV19 and TRBJ1-1 gives the full variable domain: DGGITQSPKYLFRKEGQNVTLSCEQNLNHDAMYWYRQDPGQGLRLIYYSQIVNDFQKGDIAEGYSVSREKKESFPLTVTSAQKNPTAFYLCASSFGKNTEAFFGQGTRLTVV.

The chain links TRBV11-2 to TRBJ1-2, with D unclear. Germline V gene lookup returns CDR1 SGHAT and CDR2 FQNNGV. The CDR3 contains 17 residues. V lost 2 bases, J lost 1 base, and 17 bases lay in between. CDR3 region: CASSLRPPQSGNYGYTF. The CDR3 DNA follows: TGTGCCAGCAGCTTACGTCCCCCCCAGAGCGGTAACTATGGCTACACCTTC. Full variable domain (remainder filled in from reference TRBV11-2 and TRBJ1-2): EAGVAQSPRYKIIEKRQSVAFWCNPISGHATLYWYQQILGQGPKLLIQFQNNGVVDDSQLPKDRFSAERLKGVDSTLKIQPAKLEDSAVYLCASSLRPPQSGNYGYTFGSGTRLTVV.

J is TRBJ1-1 and V is TRBV6-5; maybe TRBD1 (6 bases). Between the trimmed V and J ends, which lost 0 bases and 4 bases, there was a span of 15 bases. The CDR3 extends over 16 amino acids. Germline CDR1 MNHEY, CDR2 SVGAGI. CDR3 sequence reads: CASSYSGSRGSTEAFF. The CDR3 bases are TGTGCCAGCAGTTACTCGGGTTCCAGGGGCTCCACTGAAGCTTTCTTT.

The chain uses TRBV6-2 or TRBV6-3 and TRBJ1-2, with 7 bases identical to TRBD1. The CDR3 runs 17 residues. Germline CDR1 is MNHEY and CDR2 is SVGEGT. V was clipped by 5 bases and J by 1 base; unmatched bases: 13. As DNA, the CDR3 is TGTGCCAGCAGTCAGGGGGTCACAGGGGCCCTTAACTATGGCTACACCTTC. Translation gives CASSQGVTGALNYGYTF.

This chain joins TRBV7-9 and TRBJ1-1; TRBD1 matches 9 bases. The CDR3 is 15 amino acids. V lost 3 bases, J lost 4 bases, and 6 bases stayed unmatched. The germline V gene encodes CDR1 SEHNR and CDR2 FQNEAQ (reference sequence). The CDR3 reads CASSFQQGAGTEAFF. CDR3 bases: TGTGCCAGCAGCTTTCAACAGGGGGCCGGCACTGAAGCTTTCTTT.

V gene TRBV4-1 combines with J gene TRBJ1-2; 11 bases map to TRBD1. The CDR3 runs 15 residues. CDR1 and CDR2 from the germline V gene are MGHRA and YSYEKL. With 3 bases clipped from V and 6 bases from J, the junction kept 6 bases outside the gene matches. In DNA form, the CDR3 reads TGCGCCAGCAGCCAGGCGGGACAGGGGGGAAATGGCTACACCTTC. Residues: CASSQAGQGGNGYTF.

The chain has TRBV19 and TRBJ1-2, with a tentative D call TRBD1 (5 bases). Germline CDR1 is LNHDA and CDR2 is SQIVND (reference sequence). V dropped 7 bases and J dropped 5 bases, with 17 bases sitting between them. This CDR3 contains 14 residues. This CDR3 reads CASTSLAGRYGYTF. In DNA, the CDR3 is TGTGCCAGTACCTCTCTGGCAGGGAGGTATGGCTACACCTTC.

This rearrangement joins TRBV3-1 (or the pseudogene TRBV3-2) to TRBJ1-4, with TRBD1 matching 8 bases. CDR1 is LGHDT and CDR2 is YNNKEL in the germline V gene (reference sequence). The CDR3 runs 15 residues. The V segment lost 8 bases and the J segment 4 bases; nucleotides outside the gene matches: 9. The CDR3 DNA reads TGTGCCAGCCAAGTCCGGGACAGGCTTAATGAAAAACTGTTTTTT. Protein: CASQVRDRLNEKLFF.

The chain links TRBV6-5 to TRBJ1-5, with D tentatively TRBD1 (6 bases). Germline V gives CDR1 MNHEY, CDR2 SVGAGI. The CDR3 extends over 13 amino acids. Trimming stripped 6 bases from V and 9 bases from J, with 15 bases between. The CDR3 DNA follows: TGTGCCAGCAGAGCACAGGGAATAGGGCCCCAGCATTTT. It yields the protein CASRAQGIGPQHF.

This sequence joins TRBV5-4 and TRBJ2-3, with D perhaps matching TRBD2 (6 bases). Per the germline V gene, CDR1 is SGHNT and CDR2 is YYREEE (reference sequence). The CDR3 consists of 15 residues. The ends were cut back, 2 bases at V and 4 bases at J, with 14 bases in the middle. This chain's CDR3 is CASSFGGVEADTQYF. CDR3 bases: TGTGCCAGCAGCTTTGGAGGGGTCGAGGCAGATACGCAGTATTTT.

To note about this clone: Other DNA sequences in the sample encode the same CDR3. The rearrangement joins TRBV28 to TRBJ1-5; D gene unclear. The germline gives CDR1 MDHEN, CDR2 SYDVKM. Trimming removed 5 bases from V and 6 bases from J, with 8 bases in between. The CDR3 extends over 12 amino acids. The CDR3 DNA follows: TGTGCCAGCAGTCCATCCGGTCAGCCCCAGCATTTT. It translates to CASSPSGQPQHF.